This TCR beta chain was identified in a study of blood T cell repertoires in COVID-19. The germline V gene encodes CDR1 KGHSH and CDR2 LQKENI. J was trimmed by 5 bases and V by 4 bases; bases with no gene match: 12. CDR3 length equals 16 residues. Sequencing used immunoSEQ multiplex PCR; TCRdb keeps in-frame clones, though not all of them. Of more than 400,000 clones in the sample, less than 95% were seen once. The sequencing sample was made of PBMCs or T cells enriched from blood (not recorded which). The V gene is TRBV18, the J gene TRBJ2-5; TRBD1 agrees at 8 bases. This TCR was recovered from a man between 18 and 35 years old who had recovered from COVID-19. The CDR3: CASSLRLTGAVETQYF. CDR3 nucleotide sequence: TGTGCCAGCTCACTAAGACTGACAGGGGCGGTGGAGACCCAGTACTTC.